These 18 T cell receptor beta chains were sequenced from one sample in a study of T cell changes during pregnancy in multiple sclerosis. The data were produced by immunoSEQ multiplex PCR, yet TCRdb's version contains in-frame clones alone and is incomplete. Here the sample spans roughly 93,000 clones, 75% to 95% being singletons. The sample here was peripheral blood, taken before pregnancy. The receptors here all came from a female donor with multiple sclerosis, enrolled in a pregnancy study.

The V and J genes are TRBV4-3 and TRBJ2-1; TRBD2 matches at 8 bases. V was pared by 0 bases and J by 7 bases, with 11 bases of the junction left unmatched. Germline assignment: CDR1 LGHNA and CDR2 YSLEER. This CDR3 has 17 residues. As DNA, the CDR3 is TGCGCCAGCAGCCAAGATATATCTGCGGGGGGAGGGAATGAGCAGTTCTTC. Its translation is CASSQDISAGGGNEQFF.

This chain connects TRBV19 to TRBJ2-1, with D possibly TRBD2 on 7 matching bases. With 1 base removed from V and 2 bases from J, the gap between germline ends came to 12 bases. Per the germline V gene, CDR1 is LNHDA and CDR2 is SQIVND (reference sequence). CDR3 length: 16 residues. CDR3 DNA: TGTGCCAGTAGTATAGTGGGCGGGGGCGCCTACAATGAGCAGTTCTTC. Translating it yields CASSIVGGGAYNEQFF.

This clone is a singleton in its sample. The chain links TRBV5-1 to TRBJ1-5; TRBD1 matches at 9 bases. This CDR3 region has 15 residues. V shed 4 bases, J shed 4 bases, and the junction held 6 bases outside the gene matches. CDR1 and CDR2 from the germline V gene are SGHRS and YFSETQ. CDR3 sequence (DNA): TGCGCCAGCAGCCGAACAGGGGGCTGGAATCAGCCCCAGCATTTT. Protein product: CASSRTGGWNQPQHF.

In DNA form, the CDR3 reads TGCGCCAGCAGCCAAAGGGCCGGGACAGGAATTATGAACACTGAAGCTTTCTTT. Its protein is CASSQRAGTGIMNTEAFF. The rearrangement uses TRBV4-1 and TRBJ1-1; 8 positions match TRBD1. Germline CDR1 and CDR2: MGHRA and YSYEKL. V was pared by 2 bases and J by 0 bases, with 11 bases of the junction left unmatched. The CDR3 loop spans 18 amino acids.

This clone has a handful of counts. V is TRBV19 and J is TRBJ2-7; D gene uncertain. Germline V gene lookup returns CDR1 LNHDA and CDR2 SQIVND (reference sequence). Trimming removed 1 base at V and 2 bases at J, with 12 bases between. The CDR3 length is 15 residues. CDR3 nucleotides: TGTGCCAGTAGTATAGTGTTCGACACGGCCTACGAGCAGTACTTC. It is translated as CASSIVFDTAYEQYF. Looking up the rest from reference TRBV19 and TRBJ2-7 gives the full variable domain: DGGITQSPKYLFRKEGQNVTLSCEQNLNHDAMYWYRQDPGQGLRLIYYSQIVNDFQKGDIAEGYSVSREKKESFPLTVTSAQKNPTAFYLCASSIVFDTAYEQYFGPGTRLTVT.

The rearrangement joins TRBV9 to TRBJ2-2, with 11 bases fitting TRBD2. Germline trimming cut 3 bases from V and 5 bases from J; bases unmatched to any gene: 3. The CDR3 is made up of 15 amino acids. CDR1 and CDR2 from the germline V gene are SGDLS and YYNGEE. In nucleotides, the CDR3 is TGTGCCAGCAGCGCTAGCGGGGGGCAAACCGGGGAGCTGTTTTTT. It codes for CASSASGGQTGELFF.

This clone was seen only once. The rearrangement links TRBV6-5 to TRBJ1-1, with D possibly matching TRBD1 (5 bases). The germline V gene encodes CDR1 MNHEY and CDR2 SVGAGI. This CDR3 is 15 amino acids long. The V gene lost 2 bases and the J gene lost 3 bases, with 13 bases spanning the gap. CDR3 sequence: CASSYEAGRYTEAFF. Here the CDR3 DNA reads TGTGCCAGCAGTTACGAGGCAGGGCGATACACTGAAGCTTTCTTT.

The J gene is TRBJ2-1, the V gene TRBV2, with a tentative D call TRBD2 (6 bases). The germline CDR1 and CDR2 sequences are SNHLY and FYNNEI. The CDR3 consists of 15 residues. Between the trimmed V and J ends, which lost 6 bases and 0 bases, there was a span of 12 bases. CDR3 DNA sequence: TGTGCCAGCAGCGCCCTAGCGACCTCCTACAATGAGCAGTTCTTC. Amino acid sequence: CASSALATSYNEQFF.

The gene calls are TRBV2 and TRBJ2-3; TRBD2 agrees at 7 bases. There are 12 residues in the CDR3. After removal of 10 bases from V and 2 bases from J, the junction contained 3 bases not matched to a gene. Germline CDR1 reads SNHLY; CDR2 reads FYNNEI. The CDR3 spells CATRLATDTQYF. The CDR3 bases are TGTGCCACGAGACTAGCCACAGATACGCAGTATTTT.

This chain links TRBV27 with TRBJ2-1, with TRBD2 matching over 7 bases. This CDR3 is built from 14 residues. Germline V gene lookup returns CDR1 MNHEY and CDR2 SMNVEV (reference sequence). The V segment lost 6 bases and the J segment 10 bases; nucleotides outside the gene matches: 12. CDR3 region: CASRSSAPGGEQFF. For the CDR3, the DNA is TGTGCCAGCAGGTCTAGCGCCCCCGGGGGGGAGCAGTTCTTC.

This clone has more than one count but fewer than ten. J is TRBJ1-1 and V is TRBV5-1, with a weak D call TRBD1 (6 bases). The CDR3 totals 16 residues. V was trimmed by 4 bases and J by 3 bases, leaving 19 bases between them. In germline, CDR1 is SGHRS, CDR2 YFSETQ. CDR3 nucleotide sequence: TGCGCCAGCAGCCGCCTCACAGGGCCTTGGGACACTGAAGCTTTCTTT. Its protein product is CASSRLTGPWDTEAFF.

This CDR3 reads CATSRDRPTSTIYF. The CDR3 DNA follows: TGTGCCACCAGCAGAGATAGACCGACAAGCACCATATATTTT. The chain couples TRBV15 to TRBJ1-3; D not resolved. This CDR3 comprises 14 residues. Germline V gene data show CDR1 as LNHNV and CDR2 as YYDKDF (reference sequence). V was clipped by 0 bases and J by 9 bases, with 12 bases between them.

The genes are TRBV6-5 and TRBJ2-5; 8 bases match TRBD1. V was clipped by 8 bases and J by 6 bases; unmatched bases: 8. CDR3 length: 13 amino acids. Germline loops: CDR1 MNHEY, CDR2 SVGAGI. CDR3 residues: CASGQGAQKTQYF. The CDR3 nucleotides read TGTGCCAGCGGGCAGGGGGCTCAAAAGACCCAGTACTTC.

The chain uses TRBV7-2 and TRBJ2-5; perhaps TRBD2 as D (5 bases). CDR3 size: 14 residues. Germline CDR1 is SGHTA and CDR2 is FQGNSA. Trimming shortened V by 5 bases and J by 4 bases, and 14 bases separated the two germline ends. The CDR3 loop is CASSLGGTPETQYF. The CDR3 bases are TGTGCCAGCAGCCTAGGAGGAACCCCAGAGACCCAGTACTTC.

The chain links TRBV5-1 to TRBJ2-7; 9 bases are a match to TRBD1. Trimming at V came to 0 bases and at J to 6 bases, leaving 10 bases not matched to a gene. CDR1 is SGHRS, CDR2 YFSETQ, per germline. The CDR3 length is 16 residues. This chain's CDR3 is CASSLAGGQGGSEQYF. The DNA for the CDR3 is TGCGCCAGCAGCTTGGCCGGGGGACAGGGTGGTAGCGAGCAGTACTTC. The complete variable domain, with remaining parts taken from reference TRBV5-1 and TRBJ2-7, reads KAGVTQTPRYLIKTRGQQVTLSCSPISGHRSVSWYQQTPGQGLQFLFEYFSETQRNKGNFPGRFSGRQFSNSRSEMNVSTLELGDSALYLCASSLAGGQGGSEQYFGPGTRLTVT.

The CDR3 bases are TGCGCCAGCAGCTACGGACAGTCCTCCTCACGGTTATACAATGAGCAGTTCTTC. Residues: CASSYGQSSSRLYNEQFF. The chain recombines TRBV5-1 with TRBJ2-1; tentatively, D is TRBD1 (6 bases). Germline CDR1 and CDR2: SGHRS and YFSETQ. This CDR3 is 18 amino acids long. Trimming took 3 bases from V and 4 from J, leaving 23 bases between them.

This clone turned up a few times. This chain connects TRBV6-6 to TRBJ1-1; D call uncertain. This CDR3 contains 12 residues. CDR1 and CDR2 from the germline V gene are MNHNY and SVGAGI (reference sequence). The V and J ends lost 1 base and 8 bases respectively, with 8 bases between them. CDR3 nucleotides: TGTGCCAGCAGTTACTTGGAGACCGAAGCTTTCTTT. Translated, it gives CASSYLETEAFF.

The chain couples TRBV27 to TRBJ2-7; TRBD2 might be the D (5 bases). V was clipped by 0 bases and J by 6 bases, with 9 bases between them. The CDR3 is 13 residues long. CDR1 MNHEY and CDR2 SMNVEV come from the germline V gene (reference sequence). CDR3 nucleotide sequence: TGTGCCAGCAGTTTATCTGAACTAGTCGAGCAGTACTTC. This translates into CASSLSELVEQYF.